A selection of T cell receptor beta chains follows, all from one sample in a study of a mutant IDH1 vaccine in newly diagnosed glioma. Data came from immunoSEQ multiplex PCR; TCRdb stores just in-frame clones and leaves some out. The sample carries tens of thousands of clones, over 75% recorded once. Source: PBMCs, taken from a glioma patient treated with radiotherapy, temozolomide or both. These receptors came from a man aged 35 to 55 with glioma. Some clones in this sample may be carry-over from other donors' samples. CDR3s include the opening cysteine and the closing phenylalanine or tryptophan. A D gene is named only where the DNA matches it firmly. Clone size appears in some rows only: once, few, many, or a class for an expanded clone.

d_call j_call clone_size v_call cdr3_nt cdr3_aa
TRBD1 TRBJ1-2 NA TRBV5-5 TGTGCCAGCAGCAACGCCGGGACAGAGAACTATGGCTACACCTTC CASSNAGTENYGYTF
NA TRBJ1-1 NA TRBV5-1 TGCGCCAGCAGCCCGCGGGCAACCGGGACGGACAACACTGAAGCTTTCTTT CASSPRATGTDNTEAFF
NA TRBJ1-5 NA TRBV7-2 TGTGCCAGCAGAACCGGGAGTAGCGGGTTTAGCAATCAGCCCCAGCATTTT CASRTGSSGFSNQPQHF
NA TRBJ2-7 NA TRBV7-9 TGTGCCAGCAGCTTGCCCAGGGATACCCACGAGCAGTACTTC CASSLPRDTHEQYF
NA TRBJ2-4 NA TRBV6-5 TGTGCCAGCAGTTCCGGGACCACATTGACCAAAAACATTCAGTACTTC CASSSGTTLTKNIQYF
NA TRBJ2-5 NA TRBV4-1 TGCGCCAGCAGCCAAGATCGGGCAGGTGATCTTGGGGAGACCCAGTACTTC CASSQDRAGDLGETQYF
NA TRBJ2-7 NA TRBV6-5 TGTGCCAGCAAAAAATTCGTGTGGTCCTACGAGCAGTACTTC CASKKFVWSYEQYF
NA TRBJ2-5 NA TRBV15 TGTGCCACCCACCGTGGGGGGTTCGAAGAGACCCAGTACTTC CATHRGGFEETQYF
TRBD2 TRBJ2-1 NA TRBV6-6 TGTGCCAGCACCCAAGCGGGGAGCTCCTACAATGAGCAGTTCTTC CASTQAGSSYNEQFF
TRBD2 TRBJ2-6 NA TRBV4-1 TGCGCCAGCAGCCAAGACTGGGGGGGGAGAACTCTGGGGGCCAACGTCCTGACTTTC CASSQDWGGRTLGANVLTF
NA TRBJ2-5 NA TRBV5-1 TGCGCCAGCGCCCCGGGACGTCCGAAAGAGACCCAGTACTTC CASAPGRPKETQYF
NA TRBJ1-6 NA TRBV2 TGTGCCAGCAGTGACAGGCAAAGTGCATCACCCCTCCACTTT CASSDRQSASPLHF
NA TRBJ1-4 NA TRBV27 TGTGCCACCTCGGGGTGGGAAAAACTGTTTTTT CATSGWEKLFF
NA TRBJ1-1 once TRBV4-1 TGCGCCAGCAGCCACCCCCCGCGGGGCTTTATTTTCGACACTGAAGCTTTCTTT CASSHPPRGFIFDTEAFF
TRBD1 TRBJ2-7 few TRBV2 TGTGCCAGCCGGGACAGGGGTTCCTACGAGCAGTACTTC CASRDRGSYEQYF
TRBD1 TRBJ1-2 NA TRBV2 TGTGCCAGCATCCGGACAGGGGAGTACACCTTC CASIRTGEYTF
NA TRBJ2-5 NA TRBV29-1 TGCAGCGCGATGGGGGGAGGAGAGACCCAGTACTTC CSAMGGGETQYF